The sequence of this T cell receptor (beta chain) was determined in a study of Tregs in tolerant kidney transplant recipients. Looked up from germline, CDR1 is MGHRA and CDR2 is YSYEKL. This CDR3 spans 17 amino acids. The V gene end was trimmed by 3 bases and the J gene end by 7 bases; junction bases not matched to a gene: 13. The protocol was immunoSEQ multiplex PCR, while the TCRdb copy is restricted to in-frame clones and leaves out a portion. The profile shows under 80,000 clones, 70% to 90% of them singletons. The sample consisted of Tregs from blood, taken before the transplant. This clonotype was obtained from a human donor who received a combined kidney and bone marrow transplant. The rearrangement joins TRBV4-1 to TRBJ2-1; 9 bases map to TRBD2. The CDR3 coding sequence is TGCGCCAGCAGCCAGGTGCAGCTAGCGGGGTGGGATAATGAGCAGTTCTTC. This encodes CASSQVQLAGWDNEQFF.